This T cell receptor beta chain was obtained from a study of blood T cells in healthy people across ages. Study-wide points: It was held that diversity estimates obtained from one million T cells represented underestimates.

With V trimmed by 3 bases and J by 0 bases, 6 bases remained unmatched. Germline V gene data show CDR1 as MNHNS and CDR2 as SASEGT. The CDR3 totals 16 residues. A remark on this clonotype: Its antigen is not identified.

It was with a sample-barcoded 5' primer and a J-beta primer mix that a second PCR of roughly 7 to 12 cycles was run. Each of the cDNA molecules was tagged by a template-switch adaptor with 12 random nucleotides. TCRdb analysed the 5' RACE reads with MiXCR anew, one entry per CDR3 protein. Of about 650,000 distinct CDR3 sequences listed, 40% to 65% are singletons. The chain couples TRBV6-1 to TRBJ2-7; TRBD1 matches at 9 bases. The clonotype originates from a woman older than 75 in good health. Sequencing was carried out using blood. Here the CDR3 reads CASSELGQGLSYEQYF. DNA for the CDR3: TGTGCCAGCAGTGAGTTAGGACAGGGGCTCTCCTACGAGCAGTACTTC.